These 11 T cell receptor beta chains were sequenced from one sample in a study of neurological immune-mediated disorders. TCRdb recomputed calls from the 5' RACE reads with MiXCR, one row per CDR3 protein. The sample includes 70,000 to 90,000 distinct CDR3 sequences, about 5.5% of them seen just once. The sample taken for sequencing was PBMCs. These receptors came from a young woman with multiple sclerosis.

This clonotype showed up many times. The chain combines TRBV28 with TRBJ2-1, with TRBD1 matching 10 bases. Trimming cost V 0 bases and J 4 bases; bases outside gene matches: 9. CDR1 and CDR2 (germline): MDHEN, SYDVKM. This CDR3 contains 18 residues. The CDR3 here is CASSLWGTGTGVYNEQFF. CDR3 bases: TGTGCCAGCAGTTTATGGGGGACCGGGACAGGGGTTTACAATGAGCAGTTCTTC.

This clonotype came up a few times. This chain links TRBV3-1 with TRBJ2-5, with 10 nucleotides matching TRBD1. The CDR3 sequence is 17 residues long. Trimming removed 0 bases from V and 5 bases from J; junction bases left unmatched: 9. Germline CDR1 reads LGHDT; CDR2 reads YNNKEL (reference sequence). CDR3 DNA: TGTGCCAGCAGCCAAGACCGACTTTGGACAGGGGGGGAGACCCAGTACTTC. Residues: CASSQDRLWTGGETQYF.

The CDR3 region is CASSLDGSNEQFF. The CDR3 nucleotides are TGTGCCAGCAGCTTAGATGGGAGTAATGAGCAGTTCTTC. V and J are TRBV11-2 and TRBJ2-1; weak D call: TRBD2 (5 bases). The CDR3 has 13 amino acids. Germline CDR1 reads SGHAT; CDR2 reads FQNNGV. V lost 0 bases, J lost 7 bases, and 7 bases lay in between.

This clonotype was observed many times. The genes are TRBV10-3 and TRBJ1-6; the match to TRBD1 covers 10 bases. Germline V gives CDR1 ENHRY, CDR2 SYGVKD. The CDR3 totals 17 residues. The V segment lost 0 bases and the J segment 5 bases; nucleotides outside the gene matches: 4. The DNA for the CDR3 is TGTGCCATCAGTGAGTCAGTAGGGACAGGGGATAATTCACCCCTCCACTTT. This sequence encodes CAISESVGTGDNSPLHF.

This clonotype has a count of ten or more. This sequence joins TRBV28 and TRBJ2-3; D unclear. This CDR3 contains 13 residues. V was pared by 4 bases and J by 0 bases, with 5 bases between. Germline-derived CDR1 and CDR2 are MDHEN and SYDVKM. The CDR3 loop reads CASSSISTDTQYF. The CDR3 nucleotides are TGTGCCAGCAGTTCCATTAGCACAGATACGCAGTATTTT.

This clonotype was seen at least ten times. The gene calls are TRBV20-1 and TRBJ2-1; 10 bases align to TRBD2. After removal of 2 bases from V and 7 bases from J, the junction contained 11 bases not matched to a gene. This CDR3 has 16 amino acids. CDR1 is DFQATT, CDR2 SNEGSKA, per germline (reference sequence). The CDR3 DNA is TGCAGTGCTAGAACCCCCCTAGCGGGAGCATCTAATGAGCAGTTCTTC. Its translation: CSARTPLAGASNEQFF.

V usage is TRBV7-8 and J usage is TRBJ1-2; D is unclear. Germline V gives CDR1 SGHVS, CDR2 FQNEAQ. V was trimmed by 1 base and J by 8 bases, leaving 8 bases between them. The CDR3 loop spans 12 amino acids. The CDR3 protein is CASSLGMGGYTF. The DNA of the CDR3 is TGTGCCAGCAGCTTAGGAATGGGGGGCTACACCTTC.

This clonotype showed up many times. The CDR3 here is CSARDLGQQYEAFF. The CDR3 coding sequence is TGCAGTGCTAGAGATTTGGGACAACAATATGAAGCTTTCTTT. The rearrangement uses TRBV20-1 and TRBJ1-1, with D possibly being TRBD1 (6 bases). Germline V gene lookup returns CDR1 DFQATT and CDR2 SNEGSKA (reference sequence). The CDR3 contains 14 residues. Trimming took 0 bases from V and 7 from J, leaving 15 bases between them.

This clonotype was seen many times. The V and J genes are TRBV12-3 or TRBV12-4 and TRBJ2-5, with TRBD1 matching over 8 bases. The CDR3 consists of 15 residues. With V trimmed by 4 bases and J by 5 bases, 9 bases remained unmatched. The CDR3 here is CASSYGQGRQETQYF. The CDR3 DNA reads as TGTGCCAGCAGTTATGGACAGGGAAGGCAGGAGACCCAGTACTTC.

Ten or more counts support this clonotype. The chain carries TRBV4-1 and TRBJ2-4; 7 nucleotides match TRBD1. Looked up from germline, CDR1 is MGHRA and CDR2 is YSYEKL. CDR3 length: 14 residues. J lost 6 bases, V lost 4 bases, and 6 bases had no gene match. The DNA for the CDR3 is TGCGCCAGCAGCCGTCAGACAGGGTTAAACATTCAGTACTTC. The encoded protein is CASSRQTGLNIQYF.

This clonotype was counted ten times or more. The rearrangement uses TRBV10-3 and TRBJ2-6, with 7 bases identical to TRBD1. This CDR3 has 16 residues. The germline V gene has CDR1 ENHRY and CDR2 SYGVKD. Trimming cost V 0 bases and J 2 bases; bases outside gene matches: 1. The CDR3 DNA reads TGTGCCATCAGTGAGTCAACAGGGGCTGGGGCCAACGTCCTGACTTTC. It codes for CAISESTGAGANVLTF.